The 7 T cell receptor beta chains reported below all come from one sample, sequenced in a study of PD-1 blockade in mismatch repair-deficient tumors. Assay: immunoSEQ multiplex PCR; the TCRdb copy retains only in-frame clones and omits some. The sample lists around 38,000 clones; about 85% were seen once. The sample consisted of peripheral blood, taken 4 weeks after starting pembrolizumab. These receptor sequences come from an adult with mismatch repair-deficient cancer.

The CDR3 DNA reads as TGTGCCAGCAGCTTAAGCGGGAGGTCAGAATACGAGCAGTACTTC. Amino acids: CASSLSGRSEYEQYF. The V call is TRBV7-8, the J call TRBJ2-7; 9 bases agree with TRBD2. The germline V gene has CDR1 SGHVS and CDR2 FQNEAQ. CDR3 length equals 15 residues. The V gene end was trimmed by 2 bases and the J gene end by 4 bases; junction bases not matched to a gene: 6.

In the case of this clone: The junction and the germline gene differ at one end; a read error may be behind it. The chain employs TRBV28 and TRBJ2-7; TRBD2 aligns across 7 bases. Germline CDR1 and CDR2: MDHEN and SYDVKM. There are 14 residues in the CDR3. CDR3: CASTLSGANYEQYF. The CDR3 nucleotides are TGTGCCAGCACTTTAAGCGGGGCCAACTACGAGCAGTACTTC. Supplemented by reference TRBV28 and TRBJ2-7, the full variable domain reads DVKVTQSSRYLVKRTGEKVFLECVQDMDHENMFWYRQDPGLGLRLIYFSYDVKMKEKGDIPEGYSVSREKKERFSLILESASTNQTSMYLCASTLSGANYEQYFGPGTRLTVT.

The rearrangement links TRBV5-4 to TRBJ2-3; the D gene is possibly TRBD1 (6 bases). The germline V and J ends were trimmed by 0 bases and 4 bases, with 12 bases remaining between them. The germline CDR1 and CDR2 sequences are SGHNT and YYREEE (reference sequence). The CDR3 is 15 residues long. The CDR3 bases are TGTGCCAGCAGCTTGGGGCAGGGGACCGCAGATACGCAGTATTTT. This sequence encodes CASSLGQGTADTQYF.

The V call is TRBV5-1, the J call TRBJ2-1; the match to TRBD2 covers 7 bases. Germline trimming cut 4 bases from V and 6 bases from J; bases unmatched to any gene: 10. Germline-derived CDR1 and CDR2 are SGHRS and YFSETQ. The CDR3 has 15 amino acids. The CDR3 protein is CASSPKEAGVNEQFF. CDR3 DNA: TGCGCCAGCAGCCCAAAGGAGGCGGGAGTCAATGAGCAGTTCTTC.

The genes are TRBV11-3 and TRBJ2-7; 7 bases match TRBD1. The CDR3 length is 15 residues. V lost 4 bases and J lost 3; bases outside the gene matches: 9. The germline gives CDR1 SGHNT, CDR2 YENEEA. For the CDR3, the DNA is TGTGCCAGCAGCTCCCGACAGGGCATACGCTACGAGCAGTACTTC. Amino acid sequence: CASSSRQGIRYEQYF.

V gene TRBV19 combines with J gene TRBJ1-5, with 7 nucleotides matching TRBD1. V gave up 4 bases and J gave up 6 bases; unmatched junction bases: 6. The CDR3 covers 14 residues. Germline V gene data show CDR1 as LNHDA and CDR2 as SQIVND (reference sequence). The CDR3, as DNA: TGTGCCAGTAGTACCCAGACAGGGTTTCAGCCCCAGCATTTT. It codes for CASSTQTGFQPQHF.

The CDR3 bases are TGTGCCAGCAGTTACGGGACTAGCGACACAGATACGCAGTATTTT. This gives the protein CASSYGTSDTDTQYF. The chain has TRBV6-5 and TRBJ2-3; TRBD2 aligns across 10 bases. The germline gives CDR1 MNHEY, CDR2 SVGAGI. This CDR3 is 15 amino acids long. J gave up 2 bases and V 2 bases, and 1 base lay outside the gene matches.